This T cell receptor (beta chain) was sequenced for a study of identifying expanded T cells in peripheral blood. Regarding the study as a whole: Approximately 1.2 clones differed between technical replicates, versus about 15 and 19 over time. Across healthy donors, higher total template counts meant significantly greater approximately 2-week count variance.

Sequencing used immunoSEQ multiplex PCR; TCRdb keeps in-frame clones, though not all of them. The sample includes about 86,000 clones, over 75% of them seen just once. No infections or other immune events were documented during collection. Germline assignment: CDR1 SGDLS and CDR2 YYNGEE. This CDR3 is built from 15 residues. Trimming cost V 4 bases and J 8 bases; bases outside gene matches: 9. On this clone itself: Antigen specificity is unknown.

The source material was blood. V is TRBV9 and J is TRBJ2-1, with 10 nucleotides matching TRBD1. The sequence was obtained from a person between 18 and 75 years old in good health. Written as DNA, the CDR3 is TGTGCCAGCAGCAACAGCCCGGGACAGGGGTATGAGCAGTTCTTC. This translates into CASSNSPGQGYEQFF.